The clone carrying this T cell receptor beta chain was found a few times. Its antigen is undetermined. For TCR, cDNA came from 5'RACE template switching, which added a universal primer site and UMIs. Using its own MiXCR run on the 5' RACE reads, TCRdb lists one record per CDR3 protein. This sample has about 550,000 distinct CDR3 sequences, with 15% to 20% found just once. This record belongs to a study of T cells after yellow fever vaccination. Study-wide results and caveats: Sorted repertoires could include abundant contaminating clonotypes from bulk cells.

The sequence was collected from a man aged 25 to 40 who received the YFV17D yellow fever vaccine. Specimen: PBMCs, collected 15 days after the yellow fever booster vaccination.

CDR3 protein: CASSQDSVSGNTIYF. The CDR3 region has the DNA TGTGCCAGCAGCCAAGATTCCGTCTCTGGAAACACCATATATTTT. The V and J genes are TRBV14 and TRBJ1-3; D is uncertain. Trimming stripped 0 bases from V and 0 bases from J, with 6 bases between. CDR1 and CDR2 (germline): SGHDN, FVKESK. The length of the CDR3 is 15 residues.